A single sample gave rise to the 20 T cell receptor beta chains below, sequenced in a study of T cells expressing NK-cell markers. TCRdb reprocessed the 5' RACE reads, with one entry per CDR3 protein and no DNA. The sample includes about half a million distinct CDR3 sequences. Sequenced sample: blood T cells: a sorted CD56 or NKG2C T cell subset, CD4+ or CD8+ T cells, or bulk PBMC T cells (not recorded which). These receptors all stem from a woman between 45 and 60 years old in good health.

The rearrangement joins TRBV27 to TRBJ2-7; TCRdb picks TRBD1, but there is no DNA to check that call. CDR1 and CDR2 from the germline V gene are MNHEY and SMNVEV (reference sequence). The CDR3 consists of 15 residues. The chain's CDR3 is CASSFGDGTYYEQYF.

This chain links TRBV5-1 with TRBJ1-2; the TRBD1 assignment by TCRdb is unverifiable without DNA. Germline V gives CDR1 SGHRS, CDR2 YFSETQ. The CDR3 spans 16 residues. The CDR3 region is CASSLATTGGGYGYTF.

The V gene is TRBV9, the J gene TRBJ2-1; without DNA, the TCRdb call of TRBD2 cannot be checked. CDR3 size: 15 residues. In germline, CDR1 is SGDLS, CDR2 YYNGEE. The CDR3 here is CASSVLGGSEGEQFF.

This chain joins TRBV7-8 and TRBJ2-3; TCRdb reports TRBD1, a call that lacks DNA to check it against. Germline values: CDR1 SGHVS, CDR2 FQNEAQ. This CDR3 region has 17 residues. This chain's CDR3 is CASSLAGGTGNTDTQYF.

The rearrangement joins TRBV2 to TRBJ2-1; there is no DNA to check the TCRdb D call of TRBD2. CDR1 is SNHLY, CDR2 FYNNEI, per germline. The CDR3 is 17 residues long. CDR3 protein: CASSVLPPGLAVGEQFF.

The chain uses TRBV12-3 or TRBV12-4 and TRBJ1-3; with no DNA, the TCRdb D assignment of TRBD1 cannot be verified. This CDR3 spans 15 amino acids. CDR3 sequence reads: CASSARDRAGNTIYF.

V is TRBV10-3 and J is TRBJ2-7; TCRdb's D call of TRBD2 is untestable without DNA. Germline V gene sequence: CDR1 ENHRY, CDR2 SYGVKD. This CDR3 contains 16 residues. The CDR3 protein is CAISPSLLREGREQYF.

This chain joins TRBV19 and TRBJ2-2. There are 16 residues in the CDR3. Germline V gene sequence: CDR1 LNHDA, CDR2 SQIVND (reference sequence). This CDR3 reads CASTDGGRQNTGELFF.

V is TRBV24-1 and J is TRBJ2-3; lacking DNA, the TRBD1 call made by TCRdb goes unchecked. The germline V gene has CDR1 KGHDR and CDR2 SFDVKD. This CDR3 contains 17 residues. This chain's CDR3 is CATSDYARGVGTDTQYF.

The J gene is TRBJ2-7, the V gene TRBV7-2. The CDR3 is 14 amino acids. The V gene's germline CDR1 is SGHTA and CDR2 FQGNSA. CDR3 residues: CASTSNRASYEQYF.

The rearrangement uses TRBV7-8 and TRBJ2-5; TCRdb indicates TRBD1, and absent DNA this call remains unverified. Germline CDR1 and CDR2: SGHVS and FQNEAQ. This CDR3 comprises 13 residues. CDR3 loop: CASSSLRIGAQYF.

The rearrangement links TRBV19 to TRBJ1-5. This CDR3 comprises 13 residues. The germline CDR1 and CDR2 sequences are LNHDA and SQIVND (reference sequence). CDR3 residues: CASSITYNQPQHF.

This chain connects TRBV5-1 to TRBJ2-4; TCRdb outputs TRBD1, but without DNA this stays unchecked. There are 16 residues in the CDR3. Germline V CDR1 and CDR2: SGHRS, YFSETQ. The CDR3 region is CASSLEAGQGRNIQYF.

This CDR3 is CAISDPTSGLGDTQYF. The chain employs TRBV10-3 and TRBJ2-3; TCRdb proposes TRBD2, but this gene call is untestable without DNA. The CDR3 is made up of 16 amino acids. Germline V CDR1 and CDR2: ENHRY, SYGVKD.

The chain has TRBV24-1 and TRBJ2-6; TCRdb outputs TRBD1, but without DNA this stays unchecked. The CDR3 runs to 18 residues. Germline V CDR1 and CDR2: KGHDR, SFDVKD. This CDR3 reads CATSDLRDSVSGANVLTF.

This chain joins TRBV3-1 and TRBJ2-3; TCRdb's assignment of TRBD2 cannot be checked, as there is no DNA. Germline V gene sequence: CDR1 LGHDT, CDR2 YNNKEL (reference sequence). The CDR3 covers 17 residues. The chain's CDR3 is CASSQDRPGLARDTQYF.

The J gene is TRBJ2-2, the V gene TRBV27; the D call from TCRdb, TRBD1, cannot be confirmed without DNA. The CDR3 totals 15 residues. Germline CDR1 is MNHEY and CDR2 is SMNVEV (reference sequence). This chain's CDR3 is CASKWRTGNTGELFF.

The gene calls are TRBV20-1 and TRBJ2-3; absent DNA, TCRdb's TRBD2 call cannot be checked. The CDR3 contains 15 residues. CDR1 and CDR2 from the germline V gene are DFQATT and SNEGSKA (reference sequence). CDR3 protein: CSARDLSGNRDTQYF.

This rearrangement joins TRBV29-1 to TRBJ1-4; the D call from TCRdb, TRBD1, cannot be confirmed without DNA. Per germline, CDR1 SQVTM and CDR2 ANQGSEA. This CDR3 has 13 residues. This CDR3 reads CSVLGGLNEKLFF.

The chain couples TRBV2 to TRBJ1-5; TCRdb designates TRBD1, a call that cannot be tested without DNA. CDR3 length: 15 residues. Germline CDR1 is SNHLY and CDR2 is FYNNEI. This CDR3 reads CASSVSQGGNQPQHF.